This T cell receptor (beta chain) was captured by sequencing in a study of T cells in localized non-small cell lung cancer. Findings of the study overall: It was uninvolved adjacent lung that showed the highest T cell clonality, exceeding tumor. A denser population of T cells in blood accompanied longer overall survival. Of the top 100 tumor clones, median around 50 were in adjacent lung, around 28 among its top 100.

Germline V lookup: CDR1 SQVTM, CDR2 ANQGSEA. This CDR3 is built from 12 residues. The V gene lost 6 bases and the J gene lost 3 bases, with 12 bases spanning the gap. Assay used: immunoSEQ multiplex PCR; TCRdb lists only in-frame clones, some missing. The sample carries around 8,000 clones, about 92% recorded once. For this clone: Its antigen is still unknown.

The clonotype comes from a male donor older than 55 with stage II lung adenocarcinoma. This specimen was peripheral blood mononuclear cells, taken before any cancer treatment. The chain employs TRBV29-1 and TRBJ2-7; D is unclear. DNA for the CDR3: TGCAGCGTAATAGAAGGGATCTACGAGCAGTACTTC. This sequence encodes CSVIEGIYEQYF.